This TCR beta chain came from a study of early T cells in non-severe SARS-CoV-2 infection listed by TCRdb under 2021. With regard to the full study: Bulk RNA from unsorted whole blood was used for TCR sequencing, so alpha and beta chains could not be paired.

A note on this clonotype: The antigen it recognizes is unknown. No much larger clone is present one base from it, and per-base qualities are unavailable.

Set within a cohort of healthcare workers in London, UK, this nested case-control study involved weekly PCR testing of nasopharyngeal swabs along with blood sampling. Healthcare workers were recruited between 23 and 31 March 2020, during the week of the UK lockdown, and were followed weekly for up to roughly 15 weeks. The paper's findings and limits, for the study overall: VDJdb matching was skewed toward anti-spike CD8 responses and likely underestimated virus-specific expansions, missing private and CD4 specificities.

Libraries came from 5' RACE. The reads were generated on a NextSeq 500. The TCR library protocol attached unique molecular identifiers to individual cDNA molecules to correct for sequencing error and PCR bias. TCR alpha and beta chains were both sequenced, and the abundances of alpha and beta sequences in each sample were closely correlated with each other. The study's processing was this. V gene, J gene and CDR3 annotation of TCR sequences was performed with Decombinator V4. Expanded TCRs were defined as changing significantly between any two time points under a Poisson model with p below 0.0001. TCR abundances were normalised to the total number of TCRs sequenced per sample and expressed as counts per million. VDJdb, accessed 1 November 2021, was searched for CMV, EBV and SARS-CoV-2 annotated TCRs, excluding TCRs annotated for multiple antigens. The public sequencing data were trimmed at Q25 with fastp and processed into clonotypes with MiXCR by TCRdb, which kept only in-frame beta chains. Rows matching on CDR3 protein sequence are summarized as one entry with the most common DNA and genes. TCRdb, rather than the study authors, made the V and J calls. The sample has about 92,000 distinct CDR3 sequences on record, 16% of them singletons. About 1.3% of the sample goes to the ten largest clones.

The receptor was isolated from an adult who was a healthcare worker with PCR-confirmed SARS-CoV-2 infection or an uninfected control (not recorded which). What was sequenced was whole blood.

DNA sequence: TGTGCCAGCAGTACCACCACCCTACGGCAGCCCCAGCATTTT. The translation is CASSTTTLRQPQHF. This sequence uses TRBV28 and TRBJ1-5; the D gene assignment is ambiguous. Reading the germline V gene gives CDR1 MDHEN and CDR2 SYDVKM. V sheds 5 bases and J sheds 7 bases, leaving 15 bases between their ends. The CDR3 contains 14 residues, cysteine and phenylalanine counted. Only the CDR3 part of the read is kept: 42 bases, read in frame from the first base. Outside the CDR3, residues come from the reference TRBV28 and TRBJ1-5 proteins, so the full variable domain is: DVKVTQSSRYLVKRTGEKVFLECVQDMDHENMFWYRQDPGLGLRLIYFSYDVKMKEKGDIPEGYSVSREKKERFSLILESASTNQTSMYLCASSTTTLRQPQHFGDGTRLSIL.